The 5 T cell receptor beta chains in this list originate from one sample, sequenced in a study of blood T cells in healthy people across ages. PCR was performed a second time for 7 to 11 cycles using a sample-barcoded 5' primer and a J-beta primer mix. TCRdb reanalysed the 5' RACE reads using MiXCR and keeps one entry per CDR3 protein. The table shows around 1,100,000 distinct CDR3 sequences, with roughly two fifths occurring only once. The specimen sequenced was blood. The receptors were sampled from a man younger than 35 in good health.

This clonotype was seen a handful of times. The chain uses TRBV6-6 and TRBJ2-7; 11 nucleotides agree with TRBD1. TRBJ2-5 explains the end of the DNA better; the J call may be wrong. CDR3 length: 16 amino acids. CDR1 is MNHNY and CDR2 is SVGAGI in the germline V gene (reference sequence). The chain's CDR3 is CASSYSPGQGGETQYF. In DNA, the CDR3 is TGTGCCAGCAGTTACTCGCCGGGACAGGGGGGAGAGACCCAGTACTTC.

To note about this clonotype: Possible read error: a much larger clone is one base away. V usage is TRBV12-3 or TRBV12-4 and J usage is TRBJ2-1; D may be TRBD1 or TRBD2 (5 bases each). The DNA end favors TRBJ2-7, so the J call may be wrong. The CDR3 is 15 amino acids. The CDR3 region has the DNA TGTGCCAGCGGTCTTGGGGGAAACTCCTACAATGAGCAGTACTTC. It encodes CASGLGGNSYNEQYF.

The chain recombines TRBV29-1 with TRBJ1-2, with D hard to call. V was clipped by 2 bases and J by 4 bases, with 8 bases between them. CDR1 and CDR2 (germline): SQVTM, ANQGSEA. CDR3 length: 12 residues. As DNA, the CDR3 is TGCAGCGTTGAATGGCCAGGCTATGGCTACACCTTC. It specifies CSVEWPGYGYTF.

The chain uses TRBV7-2 and TRBJ2-6, with D unclear. Trimming shortened V by 1 base and J by 0 bases, and 7 bases separated the two germline ends. The CDR3 sequence is 16 residues long. Germline values: CDR1 SGHTA, CDR2 FQGNSA. Written as DNA, the CDR3 is TGTGCCAGCAGCTTAGGGATTCACTCTGGGGCCAACGTCCTGACTTTC. This codes for CASSLGIHSGANVLTF.

This clonotype was seen a few times. V is TRBV20-1 and J is TRBJ2-1; no reliable D call. There are 14 residues in the CDR3. Germline-derived CDR1 and CDR2 are DFQATT and SNEGSKA (reference sequence). Trimming left V 0 bases short and J 3 bases short, with 9 bases between. CDR3 DNA: TGCAGTGCTAGAGAAGGCACCATCTACAATGAGCAGTTCTTC. Translating it yields CSAREGTIYNEQFF.